The entry below gives a single TCR beta chain sequence along with its context. The data stem from a study of cytomegalovirus exposure and HLA in healthy donors. Method: immunoSEQ multiplex PCR; TCRdb's copy keeps in-frame clones and lacks some. The sample has some 65,000 clones; around 96% are singletons. The CDR3 runs to 15 residues. The germline V gene encodes CDR1 LNHNV and CDR2 YYDKDF (reference sequence). Between the trimmed V and J ends, which lost 0 bases and 8 bases, there was a span of 13 bases. The chain uses TRBV15 and TRBJ1-4, with D possibly TRBD1 on 5 matching bases. This clonotype was obtained from a man younger than 35 in good health and CMV-seropositive. The material sequenced was PBMCs. DNA of the CDR3: TGTGCCACCAGCAGAGATTGGCAGGGAGGGGAAAAACTGTTTTTT. It codes for CATSRDWQGGEKLFF.